This T cell receptor (beta chain) was retrieved from a study of blood T cell repertoires in COVID-19. Study context: The United States, Italy and Spain were the sources of the acute and convalescent COVID-19 samples. T cells, B-cell-depleted T cells, or PBMCs supplied cDNA or gDNA.

The CDR3 sequence is 14 residues long. J was trimmed by 7 bases and V by 7 bases; bases with no gene match: 7. Germline CDR1 and CDR2: SNHLY and FYNNEI. Authors' analysis steps: Amplified reference gene primers provided the basis for estimating nucleated cell counts. The method was immunoSEQ multiplex PCR; TCRdb's version includes in-frame clones alone and lacks a portion of them. The V and J calls and clone size were taken over from that table, and D and trimming were inferred from the DNA. The data hold around 100,000 clones, with approximately 80% observed a single time. What was sequenced was peripheral blood. J is TRBJ2-1 and V is TRBV2, with 10 bases that match TRBD2. The clonotype comes from a man between 45 and 60 years old with active or convalescent COVID-19. CDR3 nucleotide sequence: TGTGCCAGCAAGCGGGAGGGCCTTGGAAATGAGCAGTTCTTC. It codes for CASKREGLGNEQFF.